These 27 T cell receptor beta chains were sequenced from one sample in a study of blood T cell repertoires in COVID-19. Method: immunoSEQ multiplex PCR; TCRdb's copy keeps in-frame clones and lacks some. In the table there are around 25,000 clones, roughly 90% of which are singletons. Sequenced: peripheral blood. The receptors shown here come from a woman aged 55-70 years with active COVID-19.

CDR3 region: CASRSRAGGPLTQYF. The CDR3 DNA follows: TGTGCCAGCAGATCACGAGCGGGAGGGCCGCTTACGCAGTATTTT. The rearrangement joins TRBV11-2 to TRBJ2-3; TRBD2 aligns across 10 bases. This CDR3 is built from 15 residues. The junction had 11 bases not matched to a gene; V was cut back by 6 bases and J by 8 bases. Germline CDR1 reads SGHAT; CDR2 reads FQNNGV.

The CDR3 sequence: CASSDKSGNSYEQYF. CDR3 in DNA: TGTGCCAGCAGTGATAAGAGCGGGAATTCCTACGAGCAGTACTTC. V is TRBV6-1 and J is TRBJ2-7; 7 bases line up with TRBD2. The ends lost 3 bases at V and 1 base at J; junction bases unmatched: 6. The CDR3 has 15 amino acids. Germline V lookup: CDR1 MNHNS, CDR2 SASEGT.

The CDR3 sequence: CASQPDSSYNEQFF. As DNA, the CDR3 is TGTGCCAGCCAACCGGACAGCTCCTACAATGAGCAGTTCTTC. This sequence joins TRBV28 and TRBJ2-1; tentative D call: TRBD1 (6 bases). CDR3 size: 14 residues. Per the germline V gene, CDR1 is MDHEN and CDR2 is SYDVKM. Trimming removed 8 bases at V and 0 bases at J, with 11 bases between.

The chain joins TRBV11-2 to TRBJ2-1, with 11 bases identical to TRBD2. Trimming took 3 bases from V and 3 from J; bases not matched to a gene: 4. The CDR3 is made up of 16 amino acids. Per germline, CDR1 SGHAT and CDR2 FQNNGV. CDR3 bases: TGTGCCAGCAGCTTGCTAGCGGGAGGAAACTACAATGAGCAGTTCTTC. Its translation is CASSLLAGGNYNEQFF.

The rearrangement links TRBV4-3 to TRBJ2-7; 9 nucleotides match TRBD2. CDR1 and CDR2 from the germline V gene are LGHNA and YSLEER. The CDR3 runs 17 residues. The V gene end was trimmed by 1 base and the J gene end by 3 bases; junction bases not matched to a gene: 10. This CDR3 is CASSQGRGSGRLYEQYF. The CDR3, as DNA: TGCGCCAGCAGCCAAGGGCGCGGTAGCGGGAGACTCTACGAGCAGTACTTC.

The J gene is TRBJ2-1, the V gene TRBV15; TRBD2 matches 10 bases. The germline CDR1 and CDR2 sequences are LNHNV and YYDKDF (reference sequence). The CDR3 sequence is 20 residues long. V was clipped by 1 base and J by 2 bases; unmatched bases: 14. The CDR3 is CATSRGGGGAGGTPYNEQFF. The DNA of the CDR3 is TGTGCCACCAGCAGAGGAGGTGGAGGAGCGGGAGGGACACCCTACAATGAGCAGTTCTTC.

The CDR3 sequence: CASSQDHGEYGYTF. The CDR3 nucleotides are TGCGCCAGCAGCCAAGATCACGGGGAGTACGGCTACACCTTC. V is TRBV4-1 and J is TRBJ1-2; no reliable D call. The CDR3 has 14 residues. Per the germline V gene, CDR1 is MGHRA and CDR2 is YSYEKL. Trimming shortened V by 0 bases and J by 8 bases, and 13 bases separated the two germline ends.

V gene TRBV28 combines with J gene TRBJ1-5, with D tentatively TRBD1 (6 bases). V shed 10 bases and J shed 4 bases, with 20 bases lying between them. The germline CDR1 and CDR2 sequences are MDHEN and SYDVKM. The CDR3 has 15 residues. CDR3 DNA: TGTGCCACCGATCCAACAGGGATGGGGAATCAGCCCCAGCATTTT. This sequence encodes CATDPTGMGNQPQHF.

The rearrangement uses TRBV24-1 and TRBJ2-3, with TRBD1 identical over 8 bases. Looked up from germline, CDR1 is KGHDR and CDR2 is SFDVKD. V lost 3 bases to trimming and J lost 4 bases; unmatched junction nucleotides: 2. The CDR3 runs to 14 residues. The CDR3 DNA is TGTGCCACCAGTGATCTGACAGGGGCAGATACGCAGTATTTT. This sequence encodes CATSDLTGADTQYF.

The rearrangement uses TRBV6-5 and TRBJ2-7; the match to TRBD2 covers 13 bases. The CDR3 has 15 residues. V lost 5 bases, J lost 3 bases, and 4 bases stayed unmatched. Germline CDR1 is MNHEY and CDR2 is SVGAGI. The CDR3: CASSKGLAGIYEQYF. In nucleotides, the CDR3 is TGTGCCAGCAGTAAGGGACTAGCGGGGATCTACGAGCAGTACTTC.

This clone was counted once. This chain connects TRBV6-5 to TRBJ2-3; D is uncertain. Deletions cut 0 bases from V and 0 bases from J, with 7 bases between. Per the germline V gene, CDR1 is MNHEY and CDR2 is SVGAGI. There are 15 residues in the CDR3. This chain's CDR3 is CASSYSWRSTDTQYF. CDR3 DNA sequence: TGTGCCAGCAGTTACTCTTGGCGGAGCACAGATACGCAGTATTTT.

CDR3 sequence: CASSLHWGGSQSSYEQYF. The CDR3, as DNA: TGTGCCAGCAGTCTCCATTGGGGCGGGAGCCAGAGCTCCTACGAGCAGTACTTC. V usage is TRBV28 and J usage is TRBJ2-7; 7 nucleotides agree with TRBD2. The germline gives CDR1 MDHEN, CDR2 SYDVKM. The CDR3 sequence is 18 residues long. Germline trimming cut 5 bases from V and 0 bases from J; bases unmatched to any gene: 16. Based on the CDR3 plus reference TRBV28 and TRBJ2-7, the full variable domain is DVKVTQSSRYLVKRTGEKVFLECVQDMDHENMFWYRQDPGLGLRLIYFSYDVKMKEKGDIPEGYSVSREKKERFSLILESASTNQTSMYLCASSLHWGGSQSSYEQYFGPGTRLTVT.

The CDR3 sequence is CARRKREDRSYNEQFF. In nucleotides, the CDR3 is TGTGCCAGGAGGAAGCGGGAGGACCGCTCCTACAATGAGCAGTTCTTC. The gene calls are TRBV27 and TRBJ2-1; 9 nucleotides line up with TRBD2. V trimming: 9 bases; J trimming: 0 bases; junction bases outside the gene matches: 9. CDR1 is MNHEY, CDR2 SMNVEV, per germline (reference sequence). The CDR3 loop spans 16 amino acids.

The CDR3 DNA reads as TGTGCCAGCAGCTTATCTGGGCTAGCCGCCGTGAATGAGCAGTTCTTC. This sequence encodes CASSLSGLAAVNEQFF. This rearrangement joins TRBV7-2 to TRBJ2-1; possible D gene TRBD2, 5 bases. Trimming stripped 2 bases from V and 7 bases from J, with 18 bases between. The CDR3 consists of 16 residues. The germline gives CDR1 SGHTA, CDR2 FQGNSA.

The chain recombines TRBV19 with TRBJ1-5, with D possibly TRBD1 on 6 matching bases. Germline V gives CDR1 LNHDA, CDR2 SQIVND (reference sequence). V lost 6 bases, J lost 1 base, and 22 bases lay in between. This CDR3 comprises 18 residues. The CDR3 loop is CASSRTAATFESNQPQHF. CDR3 coding DNA: TGTGCCAGTAGCAGGACAGCAGCCACCTTTGAGAGCAATCAGCCCCAGCATTTT.

The V and J genes are TRBV29-1 and TRBJ2-1; 9 bases line up with TRBD2. Losses at the gene ends were 6 bases for V and 6 bases for J; bases not matched to a gene: 12. Germline CDR1 is SQVTM and CDR2 is ANQGSEA. CDR3 size: 15 residues. The CDR3 coding sequence is TGCAGCGTCAGGGGCGGGAGGGCCTATTTCAATGAGCAGTTCTTC. It specifies CSVRGGRAYFNEQFF.

The chain couples TRBV6-5 to TRBJ2-1, with 8 positions matching TRBD2. Germline trimming cut 6 bases from V and 4 bases from J; bases unmatched to any gene: 5. The germline V gene has CDR1 MNHEY and CDR2 SVGAGI. CDR3 size: 14 residues. The CDR3 DNA reads as TGTGCCAGCAGAACGGGGGGGGTTTACAATGAGCAGTTCTTC. Translated, it gives CASRTGGVYNEQFF.

The V gene is TRBV7-9, the J gene TRBJ2-7; maybe TRBD1 (6 bases). The length of the CDR3 is 13 residues. V lost 5 bases and J lost 5, with 13 bases in between. Germline loops: CDR1 SEHNR, CDR2 FQNEAQ (reference sequence). CDR3 in amino acids: CASSRGHADEQYF. The DNA of the CDR3 is TGTGCCAGCAGCCGGGGACATGCCGACGAGCAGTACTTC.

This clone was detected once. The rearrangement uses TRBV7-2 and TRBJ2-7; no firm D call. V gave up 2 bases and J gave up 0 bases, with 5 bases separating them. Germline CDR1 SGHTA, CDR2 FQGNSA. The CDR3 has 13 amino acids. The CDR3 region has the DNA TGTGCCAGCAGCTTACCCCTCTCCTACGAGCAGTACTTC. Translated, it gives CASSLPLSYEQYF. The variable domain in full, completed from reference TRBV7-2 and TRBJ2-7, reads GAGVSQSPSNKVTEKGKDVELRCDPISGHTALYWYRQSLGQGLEFLIYFQGNSAPDKSGLPSDRFSAERTGGSVSTLTIQRTQQEDSAVYLCASSLPLSYEQYFGPGTRLTVT.

The CDR3: CATGNNARGGYTF. CDR3 nucleotide sequence: TGTGCCACCGGGAATAACGCCCGAGGTGGCTACACCTTC. J is TRBJ1-2 and V is TRBV30, with no clear D. The germline CDR1 and CDR2 sequences are GTSNPN and SVGIG (reference sequence). The germline V and J ends were trimmed by 8 bases and 7 bases, with 20 bases remaining between them. The CDR3 contains 13 residues.

The chain links TRBV30 to TRBJ2-3; D is unresolved. V lost 5 bases to trimming and J lost 6 bases, with 6 bases between them. The CDR3 spans 10 residues. The germline gives CDR1 GTSNPN, CDR2 SVGIG (reference sequence). The CDR3 here is CAWGLDTQYF. DNA for the CDR3: TGTGCCTGGGGCCTTGATACGCAGTATTTT.

This rearrangement joins TRBV4-1 to TRBJ1-4; 7 nucleotides line up with TRBD1. The CDR3 is made up of 18 amino acids. V trimming: 2 bases; J trimming: 5 bases; junction bases outside the gene matches: 14. Looked up from germline, CDR1 is MGHRA and CDR2 is YSYEKL. In nucleotides, the CDR3 is TGCGCCAGCAGCCAATTACAACCCAGGGGGGCAAGCAATGAAAAACTGTTTTTT. It specifies CASSQLQPRGASNEKLFF.

The chain recombines TRBV9 with TRBJ2-2, with TRBD2 matching over 10 bases. Germline CDR1 and CDR2: SGDLS and YYNGEE. J lost 0 bases, V lost 4 bases, and 3 bases had no gene match. The CDR3 is made up of 16 amino acids. In DNA form, the CDR3 reads TGTGCCAGCAGCAAGCGGGAGGGCCCGAACACCGGGGAGCTGTTTTTT. Amino acid sequence: CASSKREGPNTGELFF.

The V call is TRBV4-2, the J call TRBJ2-2, with D unresolved. This CDR3 region has 17 residues. Trimming left V 3 bases short and J 3 bases short, with 17 bases between. The germline V gene has CDR1 LGHNA and CDR2 YNFKEQ. The CDR3 DNA follows: TGTGCCAGCAGCCACCGTCGACTTGGAACTTACACCGGGGAGCTGTTTTTT. Translated: CASSHRRLGTYTGELFF.

This sequence joins TRBV5-4 and TRBJ2-3, with D maybe TRBD2 (6 bases). Trimming removed 3 bases from V and 2 bases from J, with 16 bases in between. This CDR3 has 16 residues. Germline lookup yields CDR1 SGHNT and CDR2 YYREEE (reference sequence). The DNA for the CDR3 is TGTGCCAGCAGCTCCCAGCCGGGCGGGGTCACAGATACGCAGTATTTT. Translating it yields CASSSQPGGVTDTQYF.

The V call is TRBV29-1, the J call TRBJ2-7, with 9 bases matching TRBD1. After removal of 4 bases from V and 5 bases from J, the junction contained 6 bases not matched to a gene. Germline V CDR1 and CDR2: SQVTM, ANQGSEA. The CDR3 length is 13 residues. CDR3 residues: CSVVGQGSHEQYF. CDR3 nucleotides: TGCAGCGTTGTGGGACAGGGTTCCCACGAGCAGTACTTC.

The chain combines TRBV6-5 with TRBJ2-3; D might be TRBD1 (5 bases). Trimming stripped 0 bases from V and 0 bases from J, with 10 bases between. Germline V gene lookup returns CDR1 MNHEY and CDR2 SVGAGI. The CDR3 is made up of 16 amino acids. The CDR3, as DNA: TGTGCCAGCAGTTACTCGCGACAGCCTAGCACAGATACGCAGTATTTT. Protein product: CASSYSRQPSTDTQYF.